Listed below are T cell receptor beta chains from one sample, sequenced in a study of CD8 T cells in Susac syndrome. TCRdb fed the immunoSEQ multiplex PCR reads into MiXCR, producing one record per CDR3 protein. The sample holds over 150,000 distinct CDR3 sequences, 90% to 95% seen once. Sample: CD4+ T cells from PBMCs. The receptors derive from a human donor with Susac syndrome. Both conserved end residues are part of each CDR3. The D gene is left open where the match is weak. Size values are once, few and many counts, or a class for expanded clones, and some rows have none.

TRBJ2-1	TRBV6-2/TRBV6-3	NA	NA	CASRTEHSYNEQFF	TGTGCCAGCAGGACAGAACACTCCTACAATGAGCAGTTCTTC
TRBJ1-2	TRBV11-2	NA	NA	CASSLVDNYGYTF	TGTGCCAGCAGCTTAGTTGACAACTATGGCTACACCTTC
TRBJ2-1	TRBV20-1	NA	TRBD2	CSARDQSSGANNEQFF	TGCAGTGCTAGAGATCAGTCTAGCGGGGCGAACAATGAGCAGTTCTTC
TRBJ1-6	TRBV6-2/TRBV6-3	NA	NA	CASMRQPNSPLHF	TGTGCCAGCATGAGACAGCCGAATTCACCCCTCCACTTT
TRBJ2-4	TRBV7-9	NA	NA	CASSILAVGNIQYF	TGTGCCAGCAGCATTCTAGCAGTCGGAAACATTCAGTACTTC
TRBJ2-5	TRBV27	NA	NA	CASSVYLTAETQYF	TGTGCCAGCAGTGTCTACCTCACTGCAGAGACCCAGTACTTC
TRBJ2-1	TRBV20-1	NA	TRBD2	CSATSGGSYNEQFF	TGCAGTGCTACTAGCGGGGGTTCCTACAATGAGCAGTTCTTC
TRBJ2-2	TRBV7-3	NA	NA	CASSSAAGLNTGELFF	TGTGCCAGCAGCTCGGCAGCGGGCTTGAACACCGGGGAGCTGTTTTTT
TRBJ2-5	TRBV12-3/TRBV12-4	NA	NA	CASSPMMALSSEETQYF	TGTGCCAGCAGCCCGATGATGGCACTTTCATCAGAAGAGACCCAGTACTTC
TRBJ2-1	TRBV4-3	NA	NA	CASSQPELQGRGEQFF	TGCGCCAGCAGCCAACCCGAACTCCAGGGGAGGGGTGAGCAGTTCTTC
TRBJ2-2	TRBV5-6	NA	NA	CASSTLRRNTGELFF	TGTGCCAGCAGCACCCTGAGGAGGAACACCGGGGAGCTGTTTTTT
TRBJ2-2	TRBV7-3	NA	NA	CASAPGLANTGELFF	TGTGCCAGCGCCCCGGGACTCGCGAACACCGGGGAGCTGTTTTTT
TRBJ1-2	TRBV20-1	NA	TRBD1	CSAPRQGRGYTF	TGCAGTGCTCCCCGACAGGGCCGTGGCTACACCTTC
TRBJ1-1	TRBV29-1	NA	TRBD1	CSSSEGGTGTEAFF	TGCAGCTCCTCTGAGGGAGGGACAGGGACTGAAGCTTTCTTT
TRBJ1-2	TRBV6-5	once	NA	CASSYSQRIRGEGYTF	TGTGCCAGCAGTTACTCCCAGAGAATCCGGGGGGAGGGCTACACCTTC
TRBJ1-5	TRBV20-1	NA	NA	CSARGPLNQPQHF	TGCAGTGCTAGAGGACCTTTGAATCAGCCCCAGCATTTT
TRBJ2-3	TRBV7-8	NA	NA	CASSLQLGPDTQYF	TGTGCCAGCAGCTTGCAACTGGGTCCAGATACGCAGTATTTT
TRBJ2-5	TRBV20-1	NA	NA	CSARGRWGEETQYF	TGCAGTGCTAGAGGCAGGTGGGGGGAAGAGACCCAGTACTTC
TRBJ2-2	TRBV27	NA	NA	CASNRAGRTGELFF	TGTGCCAGCAATAGAGCAGGGCGGACCGGGGAGCTGTTTTTT
TRBJ2-3	TRBV5-6	NA	TRBD1	CASSLTGGNTQYF	TGTGCCAGCAGCTTGACAGGGGGAAATACGCAGTATTTT
TRBJ2-1	TRBV28	NA	TRBD1	CASTLTGPDNEQFF	TGTGCCAGCACGTTGACAGGGCCAGACAATGAGCAGTTCTTC
TRBJ1-1	TRBV20-1	NA	NA	CSAARADPQLF	TGCAGTGCTGCCCGAGCCGACCCCCAGCTCTTT
TRBJ2-1	TRBV2	NA	TRBD2	CASTSGRVEQFF	TGTGCCAGTACTAGCGGGAGAGTTGAGCAGTTCTTC
TRBJ1-5	TRBV5-1	NA	NA	CASSPDIDQPQHF	TGCGCCAGCAGCCCGGACATCGATCAGCCCCAGCATTTT
TRBJ1-1	TRBV5-1	NA	TRBD1	CASSQRDRGYTEAFF	TGCGCCAGCAGCCAACGGGACAGGGGGTACACTGAAGCTTTCTTT
TRBJ2-7	TRBV12-3/TRBV12-4	NA	TRBD2	CASSSVSGRAGPYEQYF	TGTGCCAGCAGTTCTGTCAGCGGGAGGGCCGGTCCTTACGAGCAGTACTTC
TRBJ2-7	TRBV24-1	once	NA	CATRGRLIDEQYF	TGTGCCACCCGAGGACGGTTAATCGACGAGCAGTACTTC
TRBJ2-5	TRBV29-1	NA	NA	CSVGEGVEETQYF	TGCAGCGTTGGTGAAGGGGTGGAAGAGACCCAGTACTTC
TRBJ1-1	TRBV14	once	TRBD1	CASSPGQVSAFF	TGTGCCAGCAGCCCGGGACAGGTCTCGGCTTTCTTT
TRBJ2-1	TRBV7-2	NA	NA	CASSLSAGTYNEQFF	TGTGCCAGCAGCTTATCGGCAGGTACCTACAATGAGCAGTTCTTC
TRBJ2-7	TRBV6-6	NA	NA	CASSYDRYEQYF	TGTGCCAGCAGTTACGATAGATACGAGCAGTACTTC
TRBJ2-7	TRBV7-2	NA	NA	CASSPDYYEQYF	TGTGCCAGCAGCCCGGACTACTACGAGCAGTACTTC
TRBJ2-5	TRBV12-3/TRBV12-4	NA	NA	CASTSPGYQETQYF	TGTGCCAGCACCTCCCCGGGGTACCAAGAGACCCAGTACTTC
TRBJ2-7	TRBV27	NA	NA	CASSLGQRAYEQYF	TGTGCCAGCAGTTTGGGACAGCGGGCGTACGAGCAGTACTTC
TRBJ2-5	TRBV9	NA	TRBD2	CASSEGTSWGETQYF	TGTGCCAGCAGCGAAGGGACTAGTTGGGGAGAGACCCAGTACTTC
TRBJ1-4	TRBV11-2	once	TRBD1	CASSPRRQGGEKLFF	TGTGCCAGCAGCCCCCGGAGACAGGGAGGTGAAAAACTGTTTTTT
TRBJ2-1	TRBV5-1	NA	TRBD1	CASSFTGDPSYNEQFF	TGCGCCAGCAGCTTCACAGGGGATCCCTCCTACAATGAGCAGTTCTTC
TRBJ2-3	TRBV5-1	NA	NA	CASCRDMGADTQYF	TGCGCCAGCTGCCGGGACATGGGGGCAGATACGCAGTATTTT
TRBJ1-2	TRBV4-1	NA	TRBD1	CASSHGATGVYGYTF	TGCGCCAGCAGCCATGGCGCGACAGGGGTCTATGGCTACACCTTC
TRBJ1-1	TRBV2	NA	TRBD1	CASSPDRGDTEAFF	TGTGCCAGCAGTCCTGACAGGGGTGACACTGAAGCTTTCTTT
TRBJ2-7	TRBV30	once	NA	CAWSRDTTYEQYF	TGTGCCTGGTCCCGGGACACAACCTACGAGCAGTACTTC
TRBJ1-6	TRBV12-5	NA	NA	CASGYKTGLSSYNSPLHF	TGTGCTAGTGGTTACAAAACAGGGCTGAGCTCCTATAATTCACCCCTCCACTTT
TRBJ2-1	TRBV30	NA	TRBD2	CAWRTAGGRAWNEQFF	TGTGCCTGGAGGACCGCCGGCGGGAGGGCCTGGAATGAGCAGTTCTTC
TRBJ2-5	TRBV18	NA	NA	CASSPLHSAETQYF	TGTGCCAGCTCACCACTTCATTCGGCGGAGACCCAGTACTTC
TRBJ2-3	TRBV2	NA	TRBD2	CASGLAALGADTQYF	TGTGCCAGCGGACTAGCGGCACTGGGAGCAGATACGCAGTATTTT
TRBJ1-5	TRBV20-1	NA	NA	CSTGRSSNQPQHF	TGCAGTACAGGGCGAAGTAGCAATCAGCCCCAGCATTTT
TRBJ1-4	TRBV20-1	NA	NA	CSASPSLGRGDEKLFF	TGCAGTGCTAGCCCCTCCCTTGGACGGGGGGATGAAAAACTGTTTTTT
TRBJ2-3	TRBV12-3/TRBV12-4	NA	TRBD2	CASGSGAVDTQYF	TGTGCCAGCGGGAGCGGGGCAGTAGATACGCAGTATTTT
TRBJ2-2	TRBV7-2	NA	TRBD2	CASEGREYTGELFF	TGTGCCTCAGAGGGGCGGGAGTACACCGGGGAGCTGTTTTTT
TRBJ2-1	TRBV20-1	NA	NA	CSATIGEQFF	TGCAGTGCTACTATTGGTGAGCAGTTCTTC
TRBJ2-5	TRBV15	NA	NA	CATSRDGQQETQYF	TGTGCCACCAGCAGAGATGGACAGCAGGAGACCCAGTACTTC
TRBJ2-3	TRBV7-9	NA	NA	CASSQASGVGDTQYF	TGTGCCAGCAGCCAAGCCTCGGGAGTGGGAGATACGCAGTATTTT